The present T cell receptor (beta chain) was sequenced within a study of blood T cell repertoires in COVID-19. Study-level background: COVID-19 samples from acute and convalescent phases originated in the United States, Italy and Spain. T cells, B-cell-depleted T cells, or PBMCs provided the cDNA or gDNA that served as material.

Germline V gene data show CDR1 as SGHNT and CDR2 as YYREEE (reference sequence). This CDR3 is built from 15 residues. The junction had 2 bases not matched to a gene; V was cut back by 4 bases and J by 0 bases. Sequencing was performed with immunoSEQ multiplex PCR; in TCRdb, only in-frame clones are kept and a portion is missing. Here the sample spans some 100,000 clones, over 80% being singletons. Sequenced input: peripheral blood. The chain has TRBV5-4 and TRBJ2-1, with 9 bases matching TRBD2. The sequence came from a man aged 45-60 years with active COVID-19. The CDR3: CASSPSGTSYNEQFF. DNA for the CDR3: TGTGCCAGCAGCCCTAGCGGGACCTCCTACAATGAGCAGTTCTTC.